Listed below are T cell receptor beta chains from one sample, sequenced in a study of cytomegalovirus exposure and HLA in healthy donors. Sequencing was performed with immunoSEQ multiplex PCR; in TCRdb, only in-frame clones are kept and a portion is missing. The sample holds fewer than 250,000 clones; 75% to 90% are singletons and the top ten take roughly 5.5%. The sequenced material came from PBMCs. Receptors originate from a woman aged 18-29 years in good health and CMV-seronegative. Each CDR3 is given with its conserved first and last residue. D genes are given only for firm matches. Size tells how often a clone was seen (once, few, many) or the class of an expanded clone, and some rows leave it out.

j_call	v_call	d_call	clone_size	cdr3_length	cdr3_nt	cdr3_aa
TRBJ1-2	TRBV27	.	many	15	TGTGCCAGCAGTCCCTCGAGAGGGCCCTTTGAAGGCTACACCTTC	CASSPSRGPFEGYTF
TRBJ2-1	TRBV4-2	TRBD2	.	16	TGTGCCAGCAGCCAAGATTGGGGCGGGAGAGCGAATGAGCAGTTCTTC	CASSQDWGGRANEQFF
TRBJ1-1	TRBV11-2	.	.	15	TGTGCCAGCAGCTTATCTTCACAGGCGAACACTGAAGCTTTCTTT	CASSLSSQANTEAFF
TRBJ1-4	TRBV6-1	.	once	15	TGTGCCAGCAGCGACTATGCCGGAACTAATGAAAAACTGTTTTTT	CASSDYAGTNEKLFF
TRBJ2-7	TRBV5-1	TRBD1	once	16	TGCGCCAGCAGCTCGGAAATCCAGGGGGCGCCGCACGAGCAGTACTTC	CASSSEIQGAPHEQYF
TRBJ2-7	TRBV27	TRBD1	.	11	TGTGCCAGCAGGTACAGGGGCGAGCAGTACTTC	CASRYRGEQYF
TRBJ1-2	TRBV5-1	TRBD1	.	14	TGCGCCAGCAGCTGGGACAGGCCAAACTATGGCTACACCTTC	CASSWDRPNYGYTF
TRBJ2-7	TRBV30	TRBD2	.	15	TGTGCCTGGAGTGTTAAGCTAGCGGGAATCACCGAGCAGTACTTC	CAWSVKLAGITEQYF
TRBJ2-2	TRBV5-1	TRBD1	.	14	TGCGCCAGCAGCTCTGACAGGGTCGGCGGGGAGCTGTTTTTT	CASSSDRVGGELFF
TRBJ2-7	TRBV6-1	TRBD1	.	15	TGTGCCAGCAGTGCCTCGGGACAGGGTTACTACGAGCAGTACTTC	CASSASGQGYYEQYF